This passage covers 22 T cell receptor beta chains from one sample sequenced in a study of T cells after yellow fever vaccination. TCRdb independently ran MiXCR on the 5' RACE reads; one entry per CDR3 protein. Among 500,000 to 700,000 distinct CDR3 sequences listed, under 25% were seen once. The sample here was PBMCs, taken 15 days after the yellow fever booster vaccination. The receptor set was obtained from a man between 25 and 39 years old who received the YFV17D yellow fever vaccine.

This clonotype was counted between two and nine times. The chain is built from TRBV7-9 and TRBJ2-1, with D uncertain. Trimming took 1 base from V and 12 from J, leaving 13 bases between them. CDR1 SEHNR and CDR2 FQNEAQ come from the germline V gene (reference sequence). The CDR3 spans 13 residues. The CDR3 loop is CASSLGVQQRQFF. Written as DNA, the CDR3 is TGTGCCAGCAGCTTAGGGGTGCAGCAGCGGCAGTTCTTC.

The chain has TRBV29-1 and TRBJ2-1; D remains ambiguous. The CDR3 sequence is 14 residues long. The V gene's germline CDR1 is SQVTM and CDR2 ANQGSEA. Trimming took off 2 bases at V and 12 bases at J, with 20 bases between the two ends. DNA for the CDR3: TGCAGCGTTGAAACTCTCAATCCACCCCTGGGGCAGTTCTTC. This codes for CSVETLNPPLGQFF.

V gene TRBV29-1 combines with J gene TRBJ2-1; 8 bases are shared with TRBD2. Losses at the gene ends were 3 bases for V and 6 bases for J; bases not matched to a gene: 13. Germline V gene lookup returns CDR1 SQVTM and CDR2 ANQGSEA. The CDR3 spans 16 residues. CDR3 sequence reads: CSVDGLTAGRANEQFF. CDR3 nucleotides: TGCAGCGTTGATGGCCTTACTGCCGGGAGGGCCAATGAGCAGTTCTTC.

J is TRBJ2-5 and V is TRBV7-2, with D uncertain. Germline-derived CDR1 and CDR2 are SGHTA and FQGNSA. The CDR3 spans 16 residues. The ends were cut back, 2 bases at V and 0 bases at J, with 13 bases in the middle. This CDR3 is CASSLFGRANQETQYF. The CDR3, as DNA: TGTGCCAGCAGCTTATTTGGGCGAGCGAACCAAGAGACCCAGTACTTC.

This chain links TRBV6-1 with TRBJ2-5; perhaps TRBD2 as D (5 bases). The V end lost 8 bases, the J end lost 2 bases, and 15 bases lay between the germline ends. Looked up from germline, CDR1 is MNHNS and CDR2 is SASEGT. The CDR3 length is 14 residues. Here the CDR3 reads CASGTSREQETQYF. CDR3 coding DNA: TGTGCCAGCGGAACGAGTCGGGAACAAGAGACCCAGTACTTC.

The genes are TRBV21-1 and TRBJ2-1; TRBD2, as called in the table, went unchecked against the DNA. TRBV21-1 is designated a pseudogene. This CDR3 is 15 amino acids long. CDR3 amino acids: CASSRTGTSGNEQFF. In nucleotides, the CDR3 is TGTGCCAGCAGCAGAACCGGGACTAGCGGCAATGAGCAGTTCTTC.

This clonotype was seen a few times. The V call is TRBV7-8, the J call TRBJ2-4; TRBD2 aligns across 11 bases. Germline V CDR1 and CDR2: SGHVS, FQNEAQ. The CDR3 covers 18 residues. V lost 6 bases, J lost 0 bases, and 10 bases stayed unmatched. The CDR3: CASRQKPGLAVAKNIQYF. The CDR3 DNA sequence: TGTGCCAGCAGACAAAAGCCGGGACTAGCGGTAGCCAAAAACATTCAGTACTTC.

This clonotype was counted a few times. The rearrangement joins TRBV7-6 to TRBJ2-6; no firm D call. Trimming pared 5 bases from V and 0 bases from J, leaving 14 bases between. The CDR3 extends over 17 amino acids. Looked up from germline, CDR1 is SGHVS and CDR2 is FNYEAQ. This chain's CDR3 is CASSTRGFVSGANVLTF. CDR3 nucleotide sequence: TGTGCCAGCAGCACCCGAGGCTTTGTCTCTGGGGCCAACGTCCTGACTTTC.

The CDR3 nucleotides read TGTGCCTGGAGTGTAGGGACTAGCTACAATGAGCAGTTCTTC. It specifies CAWSVGTSYNEQFF. The genes are TRBV30 and TRBJ2-1; 8 bases match TRBD2. V dropped 0 bases and J dropped 3; count of bases not matched to a gene: 1. The germline V gene encodes CDR1 GTSNPN and CDR2 SVGIG (reference sequence). The CDR3 consists of 14 residues.

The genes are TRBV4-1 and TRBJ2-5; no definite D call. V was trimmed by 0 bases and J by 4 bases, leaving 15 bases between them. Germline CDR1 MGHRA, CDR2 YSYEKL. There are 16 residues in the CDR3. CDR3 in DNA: TGCGCCAGCAGCCAAGATCCCCCTCCCCTACGAGAGACCCAGTACTTC. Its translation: CASSQDPPPLRETQYF.

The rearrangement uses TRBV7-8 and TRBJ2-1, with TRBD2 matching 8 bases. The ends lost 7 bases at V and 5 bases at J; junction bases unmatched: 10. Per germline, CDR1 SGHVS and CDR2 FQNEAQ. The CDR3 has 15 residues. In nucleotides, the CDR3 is TGTGCCAGCATCCTCCGGGAGGGCCAACACAATGAGCAGTTCTTC. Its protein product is CASILREGQHNEQFF.

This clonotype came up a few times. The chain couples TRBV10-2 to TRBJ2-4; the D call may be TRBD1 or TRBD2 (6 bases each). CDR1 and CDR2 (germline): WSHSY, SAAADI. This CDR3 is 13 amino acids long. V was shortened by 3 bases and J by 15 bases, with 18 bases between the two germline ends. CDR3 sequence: CASSEGQGRSRYF. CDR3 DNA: TGCGCCAGCAGTGAAGGGCAGGGGAGGAGCAGGTACTTC.

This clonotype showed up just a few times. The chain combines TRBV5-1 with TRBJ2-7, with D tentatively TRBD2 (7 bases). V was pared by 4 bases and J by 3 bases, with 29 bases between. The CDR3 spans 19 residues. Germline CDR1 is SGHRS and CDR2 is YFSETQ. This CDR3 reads CASSLALPSTTGGIYEQYF. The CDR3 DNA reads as TGCGCCAGCAGCCTTGCACTCCCCTCGACGACGGGGGGCATCTACGAGCAGTACTTC.

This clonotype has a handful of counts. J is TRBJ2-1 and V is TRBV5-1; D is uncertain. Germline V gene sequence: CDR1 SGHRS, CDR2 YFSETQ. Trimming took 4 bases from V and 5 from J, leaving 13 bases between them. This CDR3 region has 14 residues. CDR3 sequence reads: CASSLTGLDNEQFF. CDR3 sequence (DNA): TGCGCCAGCAGCCTCACTGGGCTAGACAATGAGCAGTTCTTC.

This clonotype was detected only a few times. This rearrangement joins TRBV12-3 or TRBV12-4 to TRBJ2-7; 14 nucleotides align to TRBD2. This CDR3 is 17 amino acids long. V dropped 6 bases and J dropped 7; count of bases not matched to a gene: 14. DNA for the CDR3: TGTGCCAGCAGCGGACTAGCGGGAGGAATCCTGACGGGGGAGCAGTACTTC. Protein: CASSGLAGGILTGEQYF.

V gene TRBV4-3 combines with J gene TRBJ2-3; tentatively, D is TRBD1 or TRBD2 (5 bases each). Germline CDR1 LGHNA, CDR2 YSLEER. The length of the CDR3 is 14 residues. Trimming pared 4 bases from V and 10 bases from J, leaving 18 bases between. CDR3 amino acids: CASSRVLGPGAQYF. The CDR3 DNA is TGCGCCAGCAGCCGGGTTTTGGGGCCCGGGGCGCAGTATTTT.

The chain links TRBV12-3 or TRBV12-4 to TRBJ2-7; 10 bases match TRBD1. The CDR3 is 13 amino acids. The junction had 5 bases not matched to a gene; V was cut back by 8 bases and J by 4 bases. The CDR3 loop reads CASDRGQGYEQYF. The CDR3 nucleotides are TGTGCCAGCGACAGGGGGCAAGGGTACGAGCAGTACTTC.

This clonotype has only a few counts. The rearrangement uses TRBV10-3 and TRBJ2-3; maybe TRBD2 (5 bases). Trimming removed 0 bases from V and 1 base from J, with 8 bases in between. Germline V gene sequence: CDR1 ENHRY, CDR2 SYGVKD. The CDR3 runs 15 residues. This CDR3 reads CAISESTRGTDTQYF. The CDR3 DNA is TGTGCCATCAGTGAGTCAACGAGGGGCACAGATACGCAGTATTTT.

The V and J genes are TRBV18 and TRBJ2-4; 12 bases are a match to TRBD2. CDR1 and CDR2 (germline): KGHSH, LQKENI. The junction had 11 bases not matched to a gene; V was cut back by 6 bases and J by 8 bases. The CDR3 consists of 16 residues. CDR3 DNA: TGTGCCAGCTCCCCAAGACTAGCGGGAGTCGCGGACATTCAGTACTTC. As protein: CASSPRLAGVADIQYF.

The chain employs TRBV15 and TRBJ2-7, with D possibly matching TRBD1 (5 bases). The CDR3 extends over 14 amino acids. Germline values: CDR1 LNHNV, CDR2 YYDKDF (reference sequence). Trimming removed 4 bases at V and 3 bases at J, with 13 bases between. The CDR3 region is CATSKVTGDYEQYF. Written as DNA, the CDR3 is TGTGCCACCAGCAAAGTAACAGGTGACTACGAGCAGTACTTC.

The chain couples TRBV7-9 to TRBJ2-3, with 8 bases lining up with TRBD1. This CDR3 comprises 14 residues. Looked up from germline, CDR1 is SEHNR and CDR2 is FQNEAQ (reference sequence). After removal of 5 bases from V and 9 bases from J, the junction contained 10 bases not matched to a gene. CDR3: CASSVGSGGGTQYF. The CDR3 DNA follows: TGTGCCAGCAGCGTAGGATCAGGGGGCGGCACGCAGTATTTT. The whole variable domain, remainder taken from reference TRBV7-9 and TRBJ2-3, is DTGVSQNPRHKITKRGQNVTFRCDPISEHNRLYWYRQTLGQGPEFLTYFQNEAQLEKSRLLSDRFSAERPKGSFSTLEIQRTEQGDSAMYLCASSVGSGGGTQYFGPGTRLTVL.

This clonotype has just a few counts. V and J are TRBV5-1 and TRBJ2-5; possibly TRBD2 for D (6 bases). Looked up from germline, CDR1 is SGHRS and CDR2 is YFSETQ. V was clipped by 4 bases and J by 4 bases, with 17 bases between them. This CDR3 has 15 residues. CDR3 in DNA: TGCGCCAGCAGCCTGCAAGGGTTGGGAGGAGAGACCCAGTACTTC. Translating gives CASSLQGLGGETQYF.